The present entry profiles one T cell receptor (beta chain) with its context. PCR was performed using 60 Vbeta and 13 Jbeta primers. TCRdb's table, derived via immunoSEQ multiplex PCR, lists solely in-frame clones and lacks some. Among fewer than 200,000 clones listed, approximately 80% were seen once. The sample belongs to a study of cytomegalovirus exposure and HLA in healthy donors. Germline V gives CDR1 SGDLS, CDR2 YYNGEE. This CDR3 spans 14 amino acids. The V gene end was trimmed by 1 base and the J gene end by 3 bases; junction bases not matched to a gene: 1. V and J are TRBV9 and TRBJ2-3, with 8 bases lining up with TRBD2. The sequencing sample was made of PBMCs. This TCR derives from a woman aged 45 to 65 in good health and CMV-seropositive. The DNA of the CDR3 is TGTGCCAGCAGCGTAAAGCGGGGGACAGATACGCAGTATTTT. Translating gives CASSVKRGTDTQYF.